The T cell receptor beta chain under discussion was sequenced for a study of beta chain features in type 1 diabetes. The study reverse transcribed the entire isolated RNA, so it sequenced expressed TCRB transcripts. Clones were read by immunoSEQ multiplex PCR, and TCRdb kept only the in-frame ones, dropping some. The sample yields 200,000 to 250,000 clones, 9.6% seen once. The CDR3 runs to 15 residues. Germline loops: CDR1 GTSNPN, CDR2 SVGIG (reference sequence). V was cut by 3 bases and J by 2 bases, with 15 bases left in between. The gene calls are TRBV30 and TRBJ2-3; D is perhaps TRBD2 (5 bases). This clonotype originated in a woman aged 18-35 years in good health. Sequencing was done on a sample of naive CD4+ T cells from blood. CDR3 loop: CAWSLGRRSTDTQYF. In DNA form, the CDR3 reads TGTGCCTGGAGCTTGGGGAGAAGGTCCACAGATACGCAGTATTTT.